Listed here are 29 T cell receptor beta chains from one sample, sequenced in a study of cytomegalovirus exposure and HLA in healthy donors. Produced via immunoSEQ multiplex PCR; TCRdb's table is partial and in-frame only. The sample lists tens of thousands of clones; more than 85% were seen once. The sample was PBMCs. These receptors all come from a woman in her twenties or thirties in good health and CMV-seronegative.

The genes are TRBV5-1 and TRBJ2-7; 7 bases are shared with TRBD1. Looked up from germline, CDR1 is SGHRS and CDR2 is YFSETQ. Trimming cost V 3 bases and J 5 bases; bases outside gene matches: 11. This CDR3 is built from 15 residues. DNA of the CDR3: TGCGCCAGCAGCTATCTCCCGGGACAGTACAACGAGCAGTACTTC. It encodes CASSYLPGQYNEQYF.

The chain carries TRBV6-1 and TRBJ1-1; no firm D call. V was trimmed by 6 bases and J by 0 bases, leaving 5 bases between them. The germline V gene encodes CDR1 MNHNS and CDR2 SASEGT. CDR3 length: 12 residues. The CDR3 sequence: CASSVLNTEAFF. The CDR3 DNA is TGTGCCAGCAGCGTCTTGAACACTGAAGCTTTCTTT.

This clone has a single count. The chain carries TRBV6-5 and TRBJ1-5, with D unresolved. Germline V gene data show CDR1 as MNHEY and CDR2 as SVGAGI. The CDR3 has 15 residues. Trimming left V 2 bases short and J 5 bases short, with 13 bases between. The CDR3 bases are TGTGCCAGCAGTTACGATGAGGGCCGGGATCAGCCCCAGCATTTT. Translated: CASSYDEGRDQPQHF.

This clone appeared a few times. The rearrangement uses TRBV28 and TRBJ2-4; 13 nucleotides line up with TRBD2. Germline V gives CDR1 MDHEN, CDR2 SYDVKM. With 6 bases clipped from V and 3 bases from J, the junction kept 11 bases outside the gene matches. The CDR3 runs to 18 residues. CDR3 sequence (DNA): TGTGCCAGCAGGCCAACACTAGCGGGAGGGCTTGACAAAAACATTCAGTACTTC. This translates into CASRPTLAGGLDKNIQYF. The whole variable domain, remainder taken from reference TRBV28 and TRBJ2-4, is DVKVTQSSRYLVKRTGEKVFLECVQDMDHENMFWYRQDPGLGLRLIYFSYDVKMKEKGDIPEGYSVSREKKERFSLILESASTNQTSMYLCASRPTLAGGLDKNIQYFGAGTRLSVL.

This chain connects TRBV7-9 to TRBJ1-2, with 11 positions matching TRBD1. Germline trimming cut 5 bases from V and 2 bases from J; bases unmatched to any gene: 7. The CDR3 contains 16 residues. The germline CDR1 and CDR2 sequences are SEHNR and FQNEAQ (reference sequence). The CDR3 DNA follows: TGTGCCAGCAGCCAAACCTGGGACAGGGGGAACTATGGCTACACCTTC. Encoded protein: CASSQTWDRGNYGYTF.

Only one count was recorded for this clone. This chain uses TRBV6-4 with TRBJ1-1; 7 bases map to TRBD1. The CDR3 has 12 residues. V dropped 3 bases and J dropped 8; count of bases not matched to a gene: 3. In germline, CDR1 is MRHNA, CDR2 SNTAGT. CDR3 in amino acids: CASSDSGGEAFF. DNA of the CDR3: TGTGCCAGCAGTGATTCAGGGGGAGAAGCTTTCTTT.

CDR3: CAISAGDQRNTQYF. CDR3 bases: TGTGCCATCAGTGCAGGGGACCAGAGGAATACGCAGTATTTT. The chain combines TRBV10-3 with TRBJ2-3; a possible D gene is TRBD1 (6 bases). Per germline, CDR1 ENHRY and CDR2 SYGVKD. The ends were cut back, 4 bases at V and 7 bases at J, with 15 bases in the middle. This CDR3 spans 14 amino acids.

The chain carries TRBV27 and TRBJ2-2; 10 nucleotides line up with TRBD2. The CDR3 totals 19 residues. The trim removed 5 bases at V and 3 bases at J, leaving 15 bases unmatched. From germline, CDR1 is MNHEY and CDR2 SMNVEV (reference sequence). CDR3 bases: TGTGCCAGCAGTCCCCTCCCGACTAGCGGGTCCCGTGACACCGGGGAGCTGTTTTTT. Translation gives CASSPLPTSGSRDTGELFF.

The CDR3 DNA reads TGTGCCAGCAGAACGAGCGGGAGGTTGGCAGAGACCCAGTACTTC. It encodes CASRTSGRLAETQYF. The chain links TRBV27 to TRBJ2-5, with 9 bases matching TRBD2. The CDR3 spans 15 residues. Germline V lookup: CDR1 MNHEY, CDR2 SMNVEV (reference sequence). Germline trimming cut 6 bases from V and 4 bases from J; bases unmatched to any gene: 9.

CDR3: CASSEDPPSYSNQPQHF. DNA of the CDR3: TGTGCCAGCAGTGAAGACCCTCCCAGTTATAGCAATCAGCCCCAGCATTTT. The chain couples TRBV6-1 to TRBJ1-5, with D unclear. The V gene's germline CDR1 is MNHNS and CDR2 SASEGT. The V end lost 1 base, the J end lost 0 bases, and 13 bases lay between the germline ends. The CDR3 has 17 residues.

This clone was observed once. The chain is built from TRBV10-2 and TRBJ2-1; 7 bases are a match to TRBD2. J was trimmed by 7 bases and V by 2 bases; bases with no gene match: 5. The germline CDR1 and CDR2 sequences are WSHSY and SAAADI. This CDR3 is 14 amino acids long. The CDR3 protein is CASSEAGVRNEQFF. Written as DNA, the CDR3 is TGCGCCAGCAGTGAGGCGGGAGTGAGAAATGAGCAGTTCTTC.

This chain links TRBV5-1 with TRBJ2-5; TRBD2 aligns across 7 bases. The ends lost 3 bases at V and 1 base at J; junction bases unmatched: 9. The CDR3 has 16 amino acids. Germline CDR1 and CDR2: SGHRS and YFSETQ. CDR3 sequence (DNA): TGCGCCAGCAGCTCCCGGACTAGTGGGGCCCAAGAGACCCAGTACTTC. Its translation: CASSSRTSGAQETQYF.

This chain uses TRBV7-3 with TRBJ2-3; 10 bases agree with TRBD1. The V gene end was trimmed by 1 base and the J gene end by 3 bases; junction bases not matched to a gene: 1. Looked up from germline, CDR1 is SGHTA and CDR2 is FQGTGA. CDR3 length: 15 residues. CDR3 DNA sequence: TGTGCCAGCAGCTTAAGGGGACAGGGGACAGATACGCAGTATTTT. Translating gives CASSLRGQGTDTQYF. The variable domain in full, completed from reference TRBV7-3 and TRBJ2-3, reads GAGVSQTPSNKVTEKGKYVELRCDPISGHTALYWYRQSLGQGPEFLIYFQGTGAADDSGLPNDRFFAVRPEGSVSTLKIQRTERGDSAVYLCASSLRGQGTDTQYFGPGTRLTVL.

The J gene is TRBJ2-1, the V gene TRBV27; 7 bases line up with TRBD1. After removal of 4 bases from V and 6 bases from J, the junction contained 12 bases not matched to a gene. The CDR3 spans 16 residues. Looked up from germline, CDR1 is MNHEY and CDR2 is SMNVEV (reference sequence). Written as DNA, the CDR3 is TGTGCCAGCAGTTCCACGACAGGGTCTCGACTCAATGAGCAGTTCTTC. Translating it yields CASSSTTGSRLNEQFF.

The V call is TRBV6-5, the J call TRBJ2-7, with 11 positions matching TRBD2. Unmatched junction bases numbered 2, after V lost 0 bases and J lost 4 bases. This CDR3 contains 15 residues. Germline V gene sequence: CDR1 MNHEY, CDR2 SVGAGI. The chain's CDR3 is CASSYSSGRAYEQYF. The CDR3 nucleotides read TGTGCCAGCAGTTACTCTAGCGGGAGGGCGTACGAGCAGTACTTC.

The chain employs TRBV11-3 and TRBJ2-1, with 8 positions matching TRBD2. This CDR3 spans 15 amino acids. Per the germline V gene, CDR1 is SGHNT and CDR2 is YENEEA. Trimming removed 4 bases from V and 5 bases from J; junction bases left unmatched: 7. CDR3: CASSSWRGVNNEQFF. The CDR3 DNA reads TGTGCCAGCAGCTCTTGGCGGGGGGTAAACAATGAGCAGTTCTTC.

CDR3 protein: CAIWRGGGYTDTQYF. CDR3 sequence (DNA): TGTGCCATCTGGCGGGGCGGGGGATACACAGATACGCAGTATTTT. J is TRBJ2-3 and V is TRBV10-3, with 7 positions matching TRBD2. Germline V gene sequence: CDR1 ENHRY, CDR2 SYGVKD. V lost 8 bases to trimming and J lost 2 bases; unmatched junction nucleotides: 10. The CDR3 runs 15 residues.

CDR3 in amino acids: CASSQAAISGTEAFF. The CDR3 region has the DNA TGTGCCAGCAGCCAAGCAGCGATTTCCGGGACTGAAGCTTTCTTT. The rearrangement links TRBV7-9 to TRBJ1-1, with D unclear. The CDR3 is 15 amino acids. Germline V gene sequence: CDR1 SEHNR, CDR2 FQNEAQ (reference sequence). V lost 5 bases to trimming and J lost 5 bases, with 18 bases between them.

The chain couples TRBV19 to TRBJ2-1, with TRBD2 matching over 11 bases. This CDR3 is 14 amino acids long. Germline V gene data show CDR1 as LNHDA and CDR2 as SQIVND (reference sequence). Trimming took 5 bases from V and 10 from J; bases not matched to a gene: 7. CDR3 in DNA: TGTGCCAGTAGTCCGGGACTAGCGGCATCGGAGCAGTTCTTC. Its translation: CASSPGLAASEQFF.

The V and J genes are TRBV14 and TRBJ2-1, with 7 bases lining up with TRBD2. CDR3 length: 17 amino acids. The V gene's germline CDR1 is SGHDN and CDR2 FVKESK. The V segment lost 2 bases and the J segment 8 bases; nucleotides outside the gene matches: 15. CDR3 in DNA: TGTGCCAGCAGCCAAAAGGGCAGAAGCGGGGCTGGCGATGAGCAGTTCTTC. Its translation is CASSQKGRSGAGDEQFF.

The genes are TRBV6-5 and TRBJ2-7, with D unresolved. Germline CDR1 and CDR2: MNHEY and SVGAGI. The CDR3 extends over 16 amino acids. Trimming cost V 0 bases and J 3 bases, with 15 bases left between them. CDR3: CASSYSGAVPNYEQYF. The CDR3 DNA reads TGTGCCAGCAGTTACTCGGGTGCGGTCCCCAACTACGAGCAGTACTTC.

This rearrangement joins TRBV5-1 to TRBJ2-7, with 12 bases fitting TRBD2. The CDR3 is made up of 15 amino acids. The germline V gene has CDR1 SGHRS and CDR2 YFSETQ. With V trimmed by 6 bases and J by 8 bases, 12 bases remained unmatched. The CDR3 DNA reads TGCGCCAGCAAACCCTCCACTAGCGGGAGGACCAAGCAGTACTTC. It is translated as CASKPSTSGRTKQYF.

The gene calls are TRBV6-5 and TRBJ1-2; D not resolved. V was shortened by 0 bases and J by 8 bases, with 10 bases between the two germline ends. This CDR3 comprises 13 residues. Germline CDR1 and CDR2: MNHEY and SVGAGI. CDR3 sequence: CASSYSRVGGYTF. The CDR3 DNA sequence: TGTGCCAGCAGTTACTCGAGGGTCGGAGGCTACACCTTC.

The chain employs TRBV29-1 and TRBJ1-1; D is unclear. This CDR3 has 15 residues. Germline CDR1 is SQVTM and CDR2 is ANQGSEA. The ends were cut back, 1 base at V and 4 bases at J, with 16 bases in the middle. CDR3 nucleotide sequence: TGCAGCGTTGAAGGCGGGGAAGTAGGATTCACTGAAGCTTTCTTT. This encodes CSVEGGEVGFTEAFF.

This clone appeared once. The chain couples TRBV19 to TRBJ2-2, with 8 bases identical to TRBD2. The CDR3 runs 17 residues. Trimming cost V 3 bases and J 1 base; bases outside gene matches: 7. Germline V lookup: CDR1 LNHDA, CDR2 SQIVND (reference sequence). The CDR3 coding sequence is TGTGCCAGTAGTATCTCATATAGCGGGGTGAACACCGGGGAGCTGTTTTTT. This codes for CASSISYSGVNTGELFF.

V usage is TRBV30 and J usage is TRBJ2-1, with D hard to call. This CDR3 is 12 amino acids long. V lost 4 bases and J 6 bases, leaving 10 bases between the germline ends. CDR1 is GTSNPN, CDR2 SVGIG, per germline (reference sequence). The DNA for the CDR3 is TGTGCCTGGACCGATCCGGGCAATGAGCAGTTCTTC. Protein: CAWTDPGNEQFF.

This clone was seen only once. This rearrangement joins TRBV2 to TRBJ2-7, with D maybe TRBD1 (6 bases). Germline V lookup: CDR1 SNHLY, CDR2 FYNNEI. Trimming pared 10 bases from V and 3 bases from J, leaving 19 bases between. This CDR3 contains 14 residues. CDR3 in DNA: TGTGCCAACGCCGGGACACCCCTGGGCTACGAGCAGTACTTC. This translates into CANAGTPLGYEQYF.

The V and J genes are TRBV4-2 and TRBJ1-2; no clear D. The CDR3 contains 15 residues. The ends were cut back, 0 bases at V and 3 bases at J, with 11 bases in the middle. The germline V gene encodes CDR1 LGHNA and CDR2 YNFKEQ. The CDR3 is CASSQDFSGDYGYTF. As DNA, the CDR3 is TGTGCCAGCAGCCAAGATTTTTCAGGCGACTATGGCTACACCTTC.

This rearrangement joins TRBV5-1 to TRBJ1-4; weak D call: TRBD1 (5 bases). Germline V gene data show CDR1 as SGHRS and CDR2 as YFSETQ. The CDR3 totals 13 residues. Trimming removed 4 bases from V and 6 bases from J, with 10 bases in between. CDR3 bases: TGCGCCAGCAGCCCGGACATAGATGAAAAACTGTTTTTT. This codes for CASSPDIDEKLFF.